One and the same sample provided the 3 T cell receptor beta chains below, sequenced in a study of T cells in localized non-small cell lung cancer (TCRdb year 2020). The protocol used for the library was the immunoSEQ multiplex PCR assay. Imported from immuneACCESS, the table was reduced by TCRdb to in-frame sequences with V and J called. These copies leave out some clones; in studies compared against another copy, an unresolved V gene accounts for under half, and the cause of the remainder is not known. The sample records 20,000 to 30,000 clones, less than 90% of which are singletons. The ten largest clones take up 0.95% to 1.3% of the sample. The starting material was peripheral blood, obtained before any cancer treatment. These receptors came from a woman aged 40-75 years with stage I lung adenocarcinoma.

The chain recombines TRBV7-2 with TRBJ2-7, with 8 bases matching TRBD1. Germline V gene data show CDR1 as SGHTA and CDR2 as FQGNSA. This CDR3 comprises 12 residues. V lost 5 bases and J lost 9; bases outside the gene matches: 6. The DNA for the CDR3 is TGTGCCAGCAGCCTAGACAGGGGAGTGCAGTACTTC. Amino acids: CASSLDRGVQYF. Drawing the rest from reference TRBV7-2 and TRBJ2-7, the complete variable domain is GAGVSQSPSNKVTEKGKDVELRCDPISGHTALYWYRQSLGQGLEFLIYFQGNSAPDKSGLPSDRFSAERTGGSVSTLTIQRTQQEDSAVYLCASSLDRGVQYFGPGTRLTVT.

V is TRBV5-6 and J is TRBJ2-6, with 7 bases lining up with TRBD1. Trimming removed 4 bases from V and 4 bases from J; junction bases left unmatched: 5. CDR1 is SGHDT and CDR2 is YYEEEE in the germline V gene. This CDR3 contains 15 residues. The CDR3 region is CASSLTGMGANVLTF. CDR3 DNA: TGTGCCAGCAGCCTGACAGGGATGGGGGCCAACGTCCTGACTTTC.

This clone was observed once. The V call is TRBV4-2, the J call TRBJ1-3; D ambiguous. The germline V and J ends were trimmed by 2 bases and 4 bases, with 6 bases remaining between them. The CDR3 runs 13 residues. Looked up from germline, CDR1 is LGHNA and CDR2 is YNFKEQ. Here the CDR3 DNA reads TGTGCCAGCAGCCAAAGCAGGGGAAACACCATATATTTT. This translates into CASSQSRGNTIYF.